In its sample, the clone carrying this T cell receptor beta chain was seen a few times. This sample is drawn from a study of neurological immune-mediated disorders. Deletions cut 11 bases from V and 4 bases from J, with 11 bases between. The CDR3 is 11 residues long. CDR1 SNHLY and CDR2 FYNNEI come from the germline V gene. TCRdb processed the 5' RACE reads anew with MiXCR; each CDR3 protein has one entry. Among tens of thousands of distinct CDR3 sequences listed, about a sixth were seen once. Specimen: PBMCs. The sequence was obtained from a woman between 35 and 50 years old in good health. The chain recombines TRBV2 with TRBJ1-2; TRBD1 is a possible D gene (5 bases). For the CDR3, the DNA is TGTGCCGGAGGGGATGGCTATGGCTACACCTTC. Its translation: CAGGDGYGYTF.